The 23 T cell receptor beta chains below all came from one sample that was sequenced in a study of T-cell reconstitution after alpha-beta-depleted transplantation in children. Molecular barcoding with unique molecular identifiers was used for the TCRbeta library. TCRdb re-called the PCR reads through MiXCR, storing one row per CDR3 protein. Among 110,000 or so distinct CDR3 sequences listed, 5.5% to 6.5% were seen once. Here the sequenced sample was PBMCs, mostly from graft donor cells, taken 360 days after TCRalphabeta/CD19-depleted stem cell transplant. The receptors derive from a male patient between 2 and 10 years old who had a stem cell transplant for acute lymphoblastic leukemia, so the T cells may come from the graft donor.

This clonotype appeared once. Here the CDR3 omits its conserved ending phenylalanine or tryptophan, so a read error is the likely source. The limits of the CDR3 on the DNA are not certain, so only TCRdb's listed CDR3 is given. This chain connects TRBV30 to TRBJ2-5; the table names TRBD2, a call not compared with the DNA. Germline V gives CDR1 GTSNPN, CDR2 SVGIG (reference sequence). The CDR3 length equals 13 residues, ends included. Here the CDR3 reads CAWSATWTSGSRL.

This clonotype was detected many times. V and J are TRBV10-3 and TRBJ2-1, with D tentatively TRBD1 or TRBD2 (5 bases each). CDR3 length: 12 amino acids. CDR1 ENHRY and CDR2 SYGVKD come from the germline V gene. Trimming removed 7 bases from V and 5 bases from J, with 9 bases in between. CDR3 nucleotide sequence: TGTGCCATCACGGGGACGAACAATGAGCAGTTCTTC. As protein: CAITGTNNEQFF.

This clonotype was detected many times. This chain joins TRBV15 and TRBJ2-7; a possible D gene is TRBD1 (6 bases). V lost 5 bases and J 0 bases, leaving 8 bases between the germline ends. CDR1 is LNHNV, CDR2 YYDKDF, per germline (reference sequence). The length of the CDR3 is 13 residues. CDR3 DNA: TGTGCCACCAGCCCACAGGGCTCCTACGAGCAGTACTTC. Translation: CATSPQGSYEQYF.

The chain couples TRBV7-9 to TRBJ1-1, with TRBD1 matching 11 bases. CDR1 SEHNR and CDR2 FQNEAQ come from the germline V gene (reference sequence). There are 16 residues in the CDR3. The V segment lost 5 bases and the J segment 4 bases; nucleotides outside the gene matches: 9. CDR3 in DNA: TGTGCCAGCAGCCCCGGACAGGGGGCGAGGGGCACTGAAGCTTTCTTT. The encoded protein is CASSPGQGARGTEAFF.

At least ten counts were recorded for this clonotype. The CDR3 DNA is TGTGCCAGCAGTTACTCTTTAGGGGGCCCCACCGGGGAGCTGTTTTTT. The encoded protein is CASSYSLGGPTGELFF. The chain is built from TRBV6-5 and TRBJ2-2, with 7 positions matching TRBD1. V was clipped by 0 bases and J by 4 bases; unmatched bases: 5. The CDR3 is 16 amino acids. Germline lookup yields CDR1 MNHEY and CDR2 SVGAGI.

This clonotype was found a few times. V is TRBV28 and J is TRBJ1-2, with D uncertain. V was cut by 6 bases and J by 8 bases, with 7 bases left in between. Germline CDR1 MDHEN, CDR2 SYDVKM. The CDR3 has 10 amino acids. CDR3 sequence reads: CASRRGGYTF. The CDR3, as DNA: TGTGCCAGCAGGCGCGGGGGCTACACCTTC.

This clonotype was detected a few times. This CDR3 is CASSVSQGRANVLTF. The CDR3 DNA is TGTGCCAGCAGCGTCTCCCAGGGGCGGGCCAACGTCCTGACTTTC. V is TRBV9 and J is TRBJ2-6, with a tentative D call TRBD1 (6 bases). Per germline, CDR1 SGDLS and CDR2 YYNGEE. V gave up 2 bases and J gave up 5 bases, with 11 bases separating them. The CDR3 runs 15 residues.

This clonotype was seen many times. The CDR3: CASNNGGIEYEQYF. Written as DNA, the CDR3 is TGTGCCAGCAATAATGGAGGGATCGAGTACGAGCAGTACTTC. This rearrangement joins TRBV12-3 or TRBV12-4 to TRBJ2-7; perhaps TRBD2 as D (6 bases). The CDR3 is made up of 14 amino acids. V lost 7 bases and J 4 bases, leaving 17 bases between the germline ends.

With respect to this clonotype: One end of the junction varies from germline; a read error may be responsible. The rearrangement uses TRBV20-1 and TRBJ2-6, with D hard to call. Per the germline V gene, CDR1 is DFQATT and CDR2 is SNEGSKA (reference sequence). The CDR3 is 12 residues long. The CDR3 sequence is CSARDGPVKDRF. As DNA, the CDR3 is TGCAGTGCTAGAGATGGCCCAGTCAAGGATCGTTTC.

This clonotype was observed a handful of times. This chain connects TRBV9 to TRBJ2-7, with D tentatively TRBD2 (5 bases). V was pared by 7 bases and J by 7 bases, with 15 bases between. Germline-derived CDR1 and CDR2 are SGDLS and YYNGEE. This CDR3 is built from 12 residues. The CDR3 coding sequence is TGTGCCAGCTCGTCGGGGATGGGGGAGCAGTACTTC. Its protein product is CASSSGMGEQYF.

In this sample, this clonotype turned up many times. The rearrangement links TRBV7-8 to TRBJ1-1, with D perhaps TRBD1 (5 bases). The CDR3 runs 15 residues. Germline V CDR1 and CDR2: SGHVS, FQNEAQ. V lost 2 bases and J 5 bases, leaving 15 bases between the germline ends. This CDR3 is CASSLRQGGKTEAFF. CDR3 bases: TGTGCCAGCAGCTTACGCCAGGGAGGAAAAACTGAAGCTTTCTTT.

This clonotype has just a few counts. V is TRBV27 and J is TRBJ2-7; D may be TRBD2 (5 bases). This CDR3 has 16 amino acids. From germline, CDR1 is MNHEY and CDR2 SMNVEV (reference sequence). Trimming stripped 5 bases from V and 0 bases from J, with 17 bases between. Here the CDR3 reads CASSPRTEGSSYEQYF. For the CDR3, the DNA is TGTGCCAGCAGTCCCCGGACCGAGGGTAGCTCCTACGAGCAGTACTTC.

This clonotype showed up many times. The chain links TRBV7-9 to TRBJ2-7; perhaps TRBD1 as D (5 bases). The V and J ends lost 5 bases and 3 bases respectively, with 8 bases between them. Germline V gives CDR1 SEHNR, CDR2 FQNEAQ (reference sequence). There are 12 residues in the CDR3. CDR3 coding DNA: TGTGCCAGCAGCATGGACATCTACGAGCAGTACTTC. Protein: CASSMDIYEQYF.

The CDR3 coding sequence is TGTGCCAGCAGTTACGGCAGAGGCGACACCGGGGAGCTGTTTTTT. Amino acids: CASSYGRGDTGELFF. The V gene is TRBV6-2 or TRBV6-3, the J gene TRBJ2-2; D not certain. The length of the CDR3 is 15 residues. Trimming removed 2 bases at V and 3 bases at J, with 10 bases between. The V gene's germline CDR1 is MNHEY and CDR2 SVGEGT.

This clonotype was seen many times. CDR3 sequence reads: CAWSVEVTGELFF. The CDR3, as DNA: TGTGCCTGGAGTGTGGAGGTTACCGGGGAGCTGTTTTTT. V usage is TRBV30 and J usage is TRBJ2-2; D might be TRBD2 (5 bases). Germline CDR1 reads GTSNPN; CDR2 reads SVGIG (reference sequence). The CDR3 loop spans 13 amino acids. V lost 0 bases and J lost 5, with 7 bases in between.

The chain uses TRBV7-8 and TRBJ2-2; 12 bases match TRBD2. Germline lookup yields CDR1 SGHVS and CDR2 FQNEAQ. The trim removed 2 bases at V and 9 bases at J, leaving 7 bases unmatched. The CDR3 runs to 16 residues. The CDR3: CASSLWLAGGNRELFF. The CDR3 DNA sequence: TGTGCCAGCAGCTTATGGCTAGCGGGGGGGAACAGGGAGCTGTTTTTT.

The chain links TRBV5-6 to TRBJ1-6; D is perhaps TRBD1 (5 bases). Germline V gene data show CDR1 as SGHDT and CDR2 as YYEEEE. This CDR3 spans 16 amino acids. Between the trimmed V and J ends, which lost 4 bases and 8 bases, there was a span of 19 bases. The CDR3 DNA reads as TGTGCCAGCAGCGTTCGGGGGGGACTTATGGATTCACCCCTCCACTTT. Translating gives CASSVRGGLMDSPLHF.

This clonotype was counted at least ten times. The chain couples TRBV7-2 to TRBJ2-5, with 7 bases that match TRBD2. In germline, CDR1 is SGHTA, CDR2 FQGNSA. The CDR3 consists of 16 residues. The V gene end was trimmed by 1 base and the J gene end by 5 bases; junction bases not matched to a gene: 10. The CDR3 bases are TGTGCCAGCAGCTTAGGAGGCGTTTTGGGGGGGGAGACCCAGTACTTC. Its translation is CASSLGGVLGGETQYF.

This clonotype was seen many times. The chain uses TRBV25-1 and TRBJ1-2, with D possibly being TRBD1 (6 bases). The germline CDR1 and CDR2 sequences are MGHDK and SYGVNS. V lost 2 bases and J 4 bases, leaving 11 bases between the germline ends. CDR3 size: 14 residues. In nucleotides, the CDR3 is TGTGCCAGCAGTGAAATAGGACAGCTCTATGGCTACACCTTC. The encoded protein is CASSEIGQLYGYTF.

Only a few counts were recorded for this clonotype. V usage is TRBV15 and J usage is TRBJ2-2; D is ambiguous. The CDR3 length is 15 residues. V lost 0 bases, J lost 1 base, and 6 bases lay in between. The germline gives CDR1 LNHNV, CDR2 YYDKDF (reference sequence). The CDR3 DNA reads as TGTGCCACCAGCAGAGAGACAATGAACACCGGGGAGCTGTTTTTT. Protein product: CATSRETMNTGELFF.

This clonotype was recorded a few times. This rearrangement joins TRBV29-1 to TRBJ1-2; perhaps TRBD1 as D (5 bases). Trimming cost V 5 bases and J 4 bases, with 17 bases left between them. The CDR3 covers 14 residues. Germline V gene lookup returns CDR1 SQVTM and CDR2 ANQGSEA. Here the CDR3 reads CSVTFPTASYGYTF. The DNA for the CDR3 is TGCAGCGTTACGTTCCCGACAGCCTCCTATGGCTACACCTTC.

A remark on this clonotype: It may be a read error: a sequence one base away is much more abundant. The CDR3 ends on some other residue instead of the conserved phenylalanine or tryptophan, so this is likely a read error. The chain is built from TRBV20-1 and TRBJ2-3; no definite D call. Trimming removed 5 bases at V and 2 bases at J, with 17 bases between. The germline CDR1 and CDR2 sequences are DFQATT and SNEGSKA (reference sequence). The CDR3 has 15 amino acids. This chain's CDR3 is CSAPRLGWVTDTQYL. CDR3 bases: TGCAGTGCTCCCCGACTGGGGTGGGTCACAGATACGCAGTATCTT.

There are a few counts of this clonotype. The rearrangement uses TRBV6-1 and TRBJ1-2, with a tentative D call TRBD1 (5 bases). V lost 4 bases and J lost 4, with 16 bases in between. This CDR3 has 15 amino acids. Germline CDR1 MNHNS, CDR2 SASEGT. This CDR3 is CASSVGVPPSYGYTF. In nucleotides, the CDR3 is TGTGCCAGCAGTGTGGGGGTCCCGCCTTCCTATGGCTACACCTTC.